What follows is one T cell receptor beta chain and its context. This specimen belongs to a study of OX40 agonist ivuxolimab in advanced cancers. Study-level information: Clinicians treated patients with ivuxolimab, an agonistic anti-OX40 (CD134) antibody. Prior checkpoint blockade (anti-PD-1, anti-PD-L1 or anti-CTLA-4) was permitted; roughly 40% had it. Of the patients, three showed partial responses, one with hepatocellular carcinoma and two with cutaneous melanoma.

Germline-derived CDR1 and CDR2 are KGHSH and LQKENI. Losses at the gene ends were 3 bases for V and 3 bases for J; bases not matched to a gene: 10. The CDR3 has 16 amino acids. Assay used: immunoSEQ multiplex PCR; TCRdb lists only in-frame clones, some missing. This table has roughly 48,000 clones, about four fifths appearing once. Material: CD4+ or CD8+ T cells sorted from blood, obtained in a trial of the OX40 agonist ivuxolimab. V gene TRBV18 combines with J gene TRBJ1-1, with TRBD1 matching over 7 bases. The receptor comes from an adult with an advanced solid tumor such as melanoma, head and neck, liver or kidney cancer. CDR3 amino acids: CASSPIQTGEDTEAFF. CDR3 bases: TGTGCCAGCTCACCGATCCAAACAGGGGAGGACACTGAAGCTTTCTTT. The variable domain in full, completed from reference TRBV18 and TRBJ1-1, reads NAGVMQNPRHLVRRRGQEARLRCSPMKGHSHVYWYRQLPEEGLKFMVYLQKENIIDESGMPKERFSAEFPKEGPSILRIQQVVRGDSAAYFCASSPIQTGEDTEAFFGQGTRLTVV.